The 5 T cell receptor beta chains given below trace back to one sample, sequenced in a study of identical twins. In TCRdb, the 5' RACE reads were re-called with MiXCR into one record per CDR3 protein. The table has about 920,000 distinct CDR3 sequences, 9% to 15% seen once. In addition, the sample was reused for a study of yellow fever vaccine responses in identical twins.

Sequenced input: PBMCs. Every receptor here comes from a woman aged 18-29 years in good health.

The chain links TRBV18 to TRBJ2-2; D ambiguous. V was clipped by 3 bases and J by 3 bases, with 8 bases between them. The CDR3 has 14 amino acids. Looked up from germline, CDR1 is KGHSH and CDR2 is LQKENI. CDR3: CASSPTRYTGELFF. In DNA, the CDR3 is TGTGCCAGCTCACCGACACGCTACACCGGGGAGCTGTTTTTT.

The CDR3 sequence is CASSFFFFGPSRLSSGANVLTF. CDR3 DNA: TGTGCCAGCAGTTTTTTTTTCTTCGGACCCTCCCGACTAAGCTCTGGGGCCAACGTCCTGACTTTC. V and J are TRBV28 and TRBJ2-6; possibly TRBD2 for D (5 bases). Germline V lookup: CDR1 MDHEN, CDR2 SYDVKM. The CDR3 has 22 amino acids. Trimming left V 3 bases short and J 0 bases short, with 27 bases between.

There are many counts of this clonotype. This chain links TRBV9 with TRBJ2-7; 7 positions match TRBD1. Germline CDR1 reads SGDLS; CDR2 reads YYNGEE. This CDR3 has 15 residues. The trim removed 0 bases at V and 5 bases at J, leaving 8 bases unmatched. The CDR3: CASSVEGGGKDEQYF. The DNA of the CDR3 is TGTGCCAGCAGCGTAGAAGGGGGCGGCAAGGACGAGCAGTACTTC. The whole variable domain, filled in from reference TRBV9 and TRBJ2-7, reads DSGVTQTPKHLITATGQRVTLRCSPRSGDLSVYWYQQSLDQGLQFLIQYYNGEERAKGNILERFSAQQFPDLHSELNLSSLELGDSALYFCASSVEGGGKDEQYFGPGTRLTVT.

This clonotype was counted ten times or more. This chain links TRBV12-3 or TRBV12-4 with TRBJ2-2; 7 bases map to TRBD1. With 4 bases clipped from V and 1 base from J, the junction kept 3 bases outside the gene matches. This CDR3 contains 15 residues. For the CDR3, the DNA is TGTGCCAGCAGTTACCGGACAGGGAACACCGGGGAGCTGTTTTTT. It codes for CASSYRTGNTGELFF.

This clonotype was recorded many times. This chain joins TRBV20-1 and TRBJ2-4; TRBD2 matches 9 bases. The CDR3 runs to 14 residues. Germline values: CDR1 DFQATT, CDR2 SNEGSKA (reference sequence). V trimming: 4 bases; J trimming: 7 bases; junction bases outside the gene matches: 8. The CDR3 coding sequence is TGCAGTGCTACGGTAGCGGGAGATCTCAACATTCAGTACTTC. Residues: CSATVAGDLNIQYF.